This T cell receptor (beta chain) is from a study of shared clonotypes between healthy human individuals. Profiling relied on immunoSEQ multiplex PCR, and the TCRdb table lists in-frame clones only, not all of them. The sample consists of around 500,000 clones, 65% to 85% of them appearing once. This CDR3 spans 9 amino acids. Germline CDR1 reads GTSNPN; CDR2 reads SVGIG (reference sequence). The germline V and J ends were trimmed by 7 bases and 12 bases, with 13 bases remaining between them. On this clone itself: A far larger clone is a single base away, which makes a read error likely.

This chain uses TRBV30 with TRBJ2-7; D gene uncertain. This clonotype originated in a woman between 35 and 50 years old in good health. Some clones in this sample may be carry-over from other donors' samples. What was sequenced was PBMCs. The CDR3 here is CAFRGVLYF. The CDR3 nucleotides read TGTGCCTTCCGTGGTGTGCTGTACTTC.